One and the same sample provided the 20 T cell receptor beta chains below, sequenced in a study of vaccination effects on CD4 cells after COVID-19. Expansion of antigen-specific CD4+ T cells with viral peptide pools was carried out by the ViraFEST assay before sequencing. CD4+ T cells were isolated after nine to ten days of culture. The vaccine recipients had no prior SARS-CoV-2 infection, with negative nucleocapsid antibodies. Some clones are missing from TCRdb's copy, which holds only in-frame ones; the method was immunoSEQ multiplex PCR. The sample holds some 69,000 clones, roughly 74% seen once. For these receptors, no antigen is known. Source: CD4+ T cells from PBMCs cultured with HCoV-NL63 spike peptides, taken before COVID-19 vaccination. The receptors derive from a human donor who received a COVID-19 vaccine.

V usage is TRBV10-2 and J usage is TRBJ2-7; TRBD2 matches at 9 bases. V was pared by 4 bases and J by 0 bases, with 4 bases of the junction left unmatched. The CDR3 is made up of 15 amino acids. Germline CDR1 reads WSHSY; CDR2 reads SAAADI. CDR3 amino acids: CASSVREGSSYEQYV. Written as DNA, the CDR3 is TGCGCCAGCAGTGTGCGGGAGGGAAGCTCCTACGAGCAGTACGTC.

Only a few counts were recorded for this clone. The rearrangement links TRBV28 to TRBJ2-7; 7 nucleotides line up with TRBD1. V lost 6 bases and J lost 0; bases outside the gene matches: 8. The germline CDR1 and CDR2 sequences are MDHEN and SYDVKM. This CDR3 has 15 residues. DNA of the CDR3: TGTGCCAGCAGCCCAACAGGGGCGAACTCCTACGAGCAGTACGTC. Amino acid sequence: CASSPTGANSYEQYV.

As DNA, the CDR3 is TGTGCCTGGAGTGTATTCTCTGGAAACACCATATATTTT. Amino acids: CAWSVFSGNTIYF. The chain joins TRBV30 to TRBJ1-3, with unresolved D. CDR1 is GTSNPN, CDR2 SVGIG, per germline (reference sequence). Trimming cost V 0 bases and J 0 bases, with 3 bases left between them. The CDR3 length is 13 residues.

This sequence joins TRBV5-6 and TRBJ2-1; possibly TRBD1 for D (5 bases). Germline CDR1 and CDR2: SGHDT and YYEEEE. The V and J ends lost 0 bases and 6 bases respectively, with 19 bases between them. This CDR3 is built from 17 residues. The CDR3 coding sequence is TGTGCCAGCAGCTTGGCCGGGTTATGGCAGGGTGCCAATGAGCAGTTCTTC. This codes for CASSLAGLWQGANEQFF.

The chain uses TRBV6-6 and TRBJ1-1; 9 bases map to TRBD1. Germline values: CDR1 MNHNY, CDR2 SVGAGI (reference sequence). The CDR3 has 15 amino acids. Losses at the gene ends were 0 bases for V and 11 bases for J; bases not matched to a gene: 10. CDR3 sequence: CASSYSGQGDFAAFF. The CDR3 DNA is TGTGCCAGCAGTTACTCGGGACAGGGAGATTTTGCGGCTTTCTTT.

The CDR3 here is CARGGGESSYNEQFF. The CDR3 DNA follows: TGTGCCAGAGGAGGAGGCGAGAGCTCCTACAATGAGCAGTTCTTC. This sequence joins TRBV28 and TRBJ2-1; D is possibly TRBD2 (5 bases). Germline values: CDR1 MDHEN, CDR2 SYDVKM. This CDR3 has 15 residues. V was pared by 9 bases and J by 0 bases, with 15 bases between.

The CDR3 region is CASSPEVTNSPLHF. CDR3 DNA: TGCGCCAGCAGTCCGGAGGTAACAAATTCACCCCTCCACTTT. V is TRBV5-1 and J is TRBJ1-6; D call uncertain. The length of the CDR3 is 14 residues. Trimming left V 5 bases short and J 7 bases short, with 13 bases between. Germline V gives CDR1 SGHRS, CDR2 YFSETQ. Complete variable domain (other parts from reference TRBV5-1 and TRBJ1-6): KAGVTQTPRYLIKTRGQQVTLSCSPISGHRSVSWYQQTPGQGLQFLFEYFSETQRNKGNFPGRFSGRQFSNSRSEMNVSTLELGDSALYLCASSPEVTNSPLHFGNGTRLTVT.

The chain employs TRBV6-5 and TRBJ1-2, with D maybe TRBD1 (5 bases). The V and J ends lost 7 bases and 4 bases respectively, with 16 bases between them. This CDR3 comprises 14 residues. From germline, CDR1 is MNHEY and CDR2 SVGAGI. CDR3 in DNA: TGTGCCAGCACCCAAACGACAGCAGGCTATGGCTACACCTTC. It codes for CASTQTTAGYGYTF.

This clone has just a few counts. This chain links TRBV9 with TRBJ2-7; the D gene is possibly TRBD2 (7 bases). The V gene lost 1 base and the J gene lost 0 bases, with 11 bases spanning the gap. This CDR3 is 15 amino acids long. Germline lookup yields CDR1 SGDLS and CDR2 YYNGEE. CDR3 DNA: TGTGCCAGCAGCGTATTGCGGGGGCCCTCCTACGAGCAGTACGTC. This codes for CASSVLRGPSYEQYV.

This clone was seen once. The CDR3 sequence is CASSPREQSYGYTF. The CDR3 coding sequence is TGTGCCAGCTCACCCAGGGAACAGAGCTATGGCTACACCTTC. This chain joins TRBV18 and TRBJ1-2; D possibly corresponds to TRBD1 (5 bases). The V and J ends lost 3 bases and 4 bases respectively, with 12 bases between them. Germline assignment: CDR1 KGHSH and CDR2 LQKENI. The CDR3 is 14 residues long.

The chain combines TRBV6-5 with TRBJ2-2; D may be TRBD2 (6 bases). In germline, CDR1 is MNHEY, CDR2 SVGAGI. The CDR3 is 14 residues long. CDR3 in DNA: TGTGCGACGCGGGGCTGGCCGAACACCGGGGAGCTGTTTTTT. Translated: CATRGWPNTGELFF.

J is TRBJ2-1 and V is TRBV29-1, with a weak D call TRBD2 (6 bases). With 4 bases removed from V and 0 bases from J, the gap between germline ends came to 13 bases. Germline V gene sequence: CDR1 SQVTM, CDR2 ANQGSEA. CDR3 length: 15 amino acids. The CDR3 DNA follows: TGCAGCGTTGTTTTGGGAGGTAGCTCCTACAATGAGCAGTTCTTC. This translates into CSVVLGGSSYNEQFF.

This clone was seen more than once but under ten times. This chain joins TRBV19 and TRBJ1-5; TRBD1 agrees at 10 bases. V lost 4 bases to trimming and J lost 3 bases; unmatched junction nucleotides: 3. Looked up from germline, CDR1 is LNHDA and CDR2 is SQIVND (reference sequence). The CDR3 totals 15 residues. Here the CDR3 reads CASSTDRGPNQPQHF. As DNA, the CDR3 is TGTGCCAGTAGTACTGACAGGGGGCCCAATCAGCCCCAGCATTTT.

The chain has TRBV21-1 and TRBJ2-4; TRBD1, as called in the table, went unchecked against the DNA. TRBV21-1 is listed as a pseudogene. The CDR3 covers 17 residues. CDR3 DNA: TGTGCCAGCAGCAAGGAGACAGGTAGTGTCGCCAAAAACATTCAGTACTTC. Residues: CASSKETGSVAKNIQYF.

The chain recombines TRBV5-1 with TRBJ2-7, with no clear D. V was cut by 5 bases and J by 1 base, with 4 bases left in between. CDR3 length: 11 amino acids. From germline, CDR1 is SGHRS and CDR2 YFSETQ. CDR3 in DNA: TGCGCCAGCAGGGGGTCCTACGAGCAGTACGTC. Translation gives CASRGSYEQYV.

This clone was counted a few times. The V call is TRBV4-1, the J call TRBJ2-7, with a possible D match to TRBD1 (6 bases). The CDR3 length is 19 residues. Trimming removed 4 bases at V and 2 bases at J, with 27 bases between. Germline CDR1 MGHRA, CDR2 YSYEKL. This CDR3 is CASSRVKILGDTVTYEQYV. The CDR3, as DNA: TGCGCCAGCAGCCGAGTCAAGATATTGGGGGACACCGTAACCTACGAGCAGTACGTC.

J is TRBJ2-7 and V is TRBV7-2; TRBD1 aligns across 11 bases. CDR3 length equals 13 residues. Germline-derived CDR1 and CDR2 are SGHTA and FQGNSA. V lost 5 bases, J lost 6 bases, and 3 bases stayed unmatched. In DNA, the CDR3 is TGTGCCAGCAGCAAGGACAGGGGGCTCGAGCAGTACGTC. Amino acid sequence: CASSKDRGLEQYV.

V and J are TRBV19 and TRBJ1-1, with D perhaps TRBD1 (6 bases). The CDR3 sequence is 14 residues long. CDR1 and CDR2 (germline): LNHDA, SQIVND (reference sequence). Trimming took 6 bases from V and 1 from J, leaving 12 bases between them. The CDR3 region is CASRTGTPNTEAFF. The CDR3 DNA is TGTGCCAGTAGAACCGGGACACCGAACACTGAAGCTTTCTTT. Based on the CDR3 plus reference TRBV19 and TRBJ1-1, the full variable domain is DGGITQSPKYLFRKEGQNVTLSCEQNLNHDAMYWYRQDPGQGLRLIYYSQIVNDFQKGDIAEGYSVSREKKESFPLTVTSAQKNPTAFYLCASRTGTPNTEAFFGQGTRLTVV.

The chain joins TRBV30 to TRBJ1-5, with unresolved D. This CDR3 has 11 amino acids. Germline lookup yields CDR1 GTSNPN and CDR2 SVGIG (reference sequence). The ends were cut back, 3 bases at V and 9 bases at J, with 9 bases in the middle. The CDR3 bases are TGTGCCTGGAGCGCGGGAGGGCCCCAGCATTTT. As protein: CAWSAGGPQHF.

This clone has just one count. The chain has TRBV5-1 and TRBJ2-4; TRBD1 is a possible D gene (6 bases). Germline-derived CDR1 and CDR2 are SGHRS and YFSETQ. CDR3 length: 14 amino acids. V dropped 2 bases and J dropped 8 bases, with 14 bases sitting between them. The CDR3 sequence: CASSLGGYADIQYF. Written as DNA, the CDR3 is TGCGCCAGCAGCTTAGGGGGTTATGCGGACATTCAGTACTTC.